This T cell receptor beta chain was captured in a study of T cells in Graves' hyperthyroidism and ophthalmopathy. From RNA transcripts, TCR beta CDR3 regions were amplified. The HTBI set primed first-round TCR CDR3 RT-PCR. MiXCR, run by TCRdb on the multiplex PCR reads, gives a single entry per CDR3 protein. The sample shows around 690,000 distinct CDR3 sequences, 15% to 20% of them seen only once. Findings and caveats of the study: Blood shared most expanded thyroid clonotypes above 0.001.

Germline V gene data show CDR1 as MDHEN and CDR2 as SYDVKM. Trimming took off 8 bases at V and 1 base at J, with 14 bases between the two ends. The CDR3 totals 14 residues. Patients aged 18 to 65 had newly diagnosed hyperthyroidism of under 2 months' duration. Exclusion of patients followed from uncontrolled infection, other autoimmune disease, pregnancy or lactation. Clinical symptoms, serum thyroxine, TRAb, thyroid ultrasound and orbital computed tomography established diagnosis. The table lists this clonotype with many counts. The antigen is undetermined. The receptor's source is a man in his fifties with Graves' hyperthyroidism. The chain employs TRBV28 and TRBJ2-5, with TRBD1 as a possible D gene (5 bases). Specimen: blood. The CDR3 loop is CASRYYRSQETQYF. CDR3 in DNA: TGTGCCAGCCGCTACTACAGGAGCCAAGAGACCCAGTACTTC.